The TCR beta chain under discussion was sequenced for a study of cytomegalovirus exposure and HLA in healthy donors listed by TCRdb under 2017. General notes on the study: According to an earlier analysis of 550 to 750 of the donors, about 170 million T cells yielded 100 million or so unique TCR beta sequences and approximately 280 Gb of sequence data. The T cell repertoires of around 730 subjects were profiled by immunosequencing and related to cytomegalovirus serostatus. HLA typing included class I and class II loci at four-digit resolution. Among 350 to 400 genotyped donors of the cohort, an average of approximately 250,000 unique TCR beta nucleotide sequences were sequenced per donor, 15% to 20% of them non-productive. Genome-wide SNP genotypes for about 60% of the 666 donors were used in a later genetic analysis, which treated that subset as a discovery cohort. In addition to the first cohort of roughly 700 subjects, a separate validation cohort of 130 or so different subjects was used. A later analysis re-analyzed previously published TCR beta repertoires from hundreds of donors and added high-resolution HLA genotyping to study TCR occurrence patterns. The later analysis used no new phenotypic data to find candidate immune exposures, relying instead on TCR beta sequences and their occurrence across donors. Five DR-DQ haplotypes were handled as single units for association and clustering, since linkage in the cohort was strong. Typing coverage varied by locus: roughly 629-640 donors for A, B, C, DRB1 and DQB1; more than 500 for DQA1; around 610 for DPA1; about 450 for DPB1. Of the roughly 420 genotyped donors, 70% to 90% were placed in the genetic ancestry cluster associated with self-reported Caucasian donors. The study combined high-throughput TCR immunosequencing, statistical association of individual TCRs with disease status, and machine learning to predict cytomegalovirus infection status. The study aimed to test whether cataloging public T cell receptors could reveal signatures of past pathogen exposure. Approximately 300 gigabases of sequencing data and 70 million to 95 million unique TCR sequences made up an early release that covered several hundred HLA-typed donors. An earlier analysis of 500 to 750 of the donors applied high-throughput TCR beta sequencing to assess whether each TCR beta V gene segment acted as functional or pseudogenic. Alongside the repertoire data, information on donor age, sex, ethnicity and CMV serostatus was compiled. All discovery cohort repertoires had been generated on a single sequencing platform.

The cohort consisted of approximately 690 healthy bone marrow donors. All cohort members were sampled while nominally healthy, although unrecorded immune exposures were likely present. The donor tested CMV seronegative, placing the donor among the 350 or so seronegative members of the cohort. Each donor provided a peripheral blood sample, and peripheral blood mononuclear cells were used for TCR beta sequencing. Genomic DNA extraction from the blood cell samples was performed with the Qiagen DNeasy Blood Extraction Kit. Overall results and qualifications from the work: In the study, about 150 TCR beta chains were listed as associated with cytomegalovirus. Because HLA typing was unavailable for some donors at each locus, only the typed subset was used in association tests. Specific HLA alleles were associated with roughly 16,000 TCR beta sequences at a false discovery rate of 0.05 in a later analysis. In a later analysis, most CMV-associated TCR beta chains were found to appear HLA-restricted, with HLA associations seemingly driven largely by CMV exposure. According to a later analysis, parvovirus B19, influenza, CMV and Epstein-Barr virus appeared linked to several top co-occurrence clusters. Roughly uniform sequencing depth across donors was assumed in presence/absence analyses, although this assumption may not hold. A further reported finding was that TCR beta sequences accurately predicted the HLA-A and HLA-B alleles for most subjects in the first cohort. For the cohort, immune exposure information was limited to CMV serostatus. Correlated functional status among segregating V segments might be attributable to linkage disequilibrium, but an unknown experimental factor could not be ruled out. In an earlier analysis of more than 450 of the donors, most TCR beta V segments were observed in productive rearrangements about 87% or about 30% of the time, broadly matching IMGT annotations. In vitro tests confirmed that three of the cytomegalovirus-associated TCR beta chains recognize cytomegalovirus antigens. A cluster of highly shared sequence variants was judged likely to represent a technical artifact of the sequencing pipeline. While some public TCRs were present in many individuals, most TCR sequences turned up only very rarely across donors. The cohort was sequenced for TCR beta chains only, and without alpha or paired-chain data the features that could be detected were limited. Compared with equally common non-associated chains, HLA-associated TCR beta chains in a later analysis were more clonally expanded and had lower generation probabilities. In a later genetic analysis, a missense DCLRE1C variant was associated with V-gene and J-gene trimming of TCR beta chains, and the association was replicated in an independent cohort. Because counts were too low, about 18 rarely observed V segments, including chromosome 9 orphons, were excluded from the earlier analysis of 587 of the donors. Some IMGT-functional V segments, including TRBV6-2 and TRBV6-3, could not be distinguished by the 87-base-pair reads and were therefore excluded. The classifier was reported to diagnose cytomegalovirus status with high specificity and sensitivity in both the original cohort and the validation cohort. Compared with the roughly 700-donor mean, donors in an Asian-associated ancestry cluster had fewer N-insertions in productive TCRs, according to a later genetic analysis. According to the authors, the approach could potentially be generalized to other disease states and immunological phenotypes. A later analysis found that TCR association rates varied across HLA loci, with DRB1 alleles showing the most associated TCRs and HLA-C alleles the fewest. When HLA alleles, especially DR and DQ, strongly co-occurred, TCR associations were difficult to assign to individual alleles.

To note about this clone: Its antigen remains undetermined. No quality values exist for individual bases; no much larger clone is one base distant.

Libraries were made using the immunoSEQ multiplex PCR assay. For the multiplex PCR, a mixture combining 60 forward primers for TCR Vbeta segments and 13 reverse primers for TCR Jbeta segments was used. The CDR3 region of rearranged TCR beta genes was amplified from genomic DNA with a multiplex PCR assay. The amplified TCR beta libraries were sequenced on the Illumina HiSeq System as 87-base-pair reads. The published analysis was carried out like this. In a later analysis, tens of millions of unique TCR beta chains were counted across the 500 to 700 repertoires, and roughly 10 million of these chains were shared by at least two donors. To remove PCR and sequencing errors, raw reads were error-corrected and collapsed into unique sequences using a nearest-neighbor algorithm that merged closely related sequences. Alignment of CDR3 sequences to IMGT reference sequences was used to assign V, D and J gene segments. For a sequence to be retained, at least a six-nucleotide match to both a V gene segment and a J gene segment was required. A rearrangement counted as productive if the CDR3 had no stop codons and remained in frame with V and J, and every other rearrangement counted as non-productive. Following IMGT convention, CDR3 was defined as the stretch from the second conserved V-encoded cysteine to the conserved J-encoded phenylalanine. The earlier analysis of some 550 of the donors excluded any sequence lacking an unambiguous match to a single V gene segment. In an earlier analysis of a few hundred of the donors, V segments were called functional above 56.7% productive rearrangements and were called segregating when the between-donor standard deviation exceeded 5%. A statistical classification framework was developed to diagnose cytomegalovirus status using the catalog of TCR beta chain sequences. In a later analysis, V and J genes were assigned by comparing TCR nucleotide sequences against IMGT/GENE-DB human TR gene sequences. The TCRdist pipeline was used in a later analysis to assign CDR3 sequences and most-parsimonious VDJ recombination scenarios. In a later analysis, each TCR beta chain was defined by its CDR3 amino acid sequence together with its V-gene family, and reads without a unique V-gene family were excluded. To address suspected cross-contamination and a sequencing artifact, a later analysis removed some 620 highly shared, low-generation-probability nucleotide sequences. A later analysis calculated a clonal expansion index for each public chain from normalized within-repertoire ranks of inferred template counts. In a later analysis, generation probabilities were computed with a VDJ recombination model fitted to out-of-frame rearrangements, and the resulting probabilities were checked against IGoR. In a later analysis, TCR-TCR, TCR-HLA and TCR-CMV co-occurrence was scored with hypergeometric tests, and a repertoire-size bias correction was applied to TCR pairs. A later analysis estimated false discovery rates by permuting HLA or CMV assignments 20 times. In a later analysis, co-occurring TCRs were grouped using DBSCAN, and TCRdist sequence similarity was added for clustering within HLA-allele-positive subsets. Co-occurrence clustering excluded repertoires with fewer than 30,000 or more than 120,000 public chains, plus five with anomalous nucleotide sharing. TCRdb re-hosts the immuneACCESS table, in-frame sequences only. Its copies lack some clones; in the studies checked, an unresolved V gene accounts for under half of them, and the cause for the rest is not known. The V and J calls and clone size come from that table; D and trimming were worked out from the DNA. The sample profile shows 55,000 to 65,000 clones; 65% to 85% of them were found once. Of the sample, almost 6% falls within the top ten clones.

Counted from cysteine to phenylalanine, this CDR3 has 13 amino acids. Only CDR3 DNA remains: 39 bases, in frame from the first base. CDR1 is given as SGHNT and CDR2 as YENEEA, both from the germline V gene. V loses 5 bases, J loses 10 bases, and the germline ends lie 12 bases apart. The receptor was isolated from a male donor in good health and CMV-seronegative. Sequenced input: PBMCs. The V and J segments used are TRBV11-3 and TRBJ1-6; no confident D gene assignment can be made. CDR3 sequence: CASSLTPSSPLHF. The sequence in DNA is TGTGCCAGCAGCCTAACCCCCTCATCACCCCTCCACTTT.